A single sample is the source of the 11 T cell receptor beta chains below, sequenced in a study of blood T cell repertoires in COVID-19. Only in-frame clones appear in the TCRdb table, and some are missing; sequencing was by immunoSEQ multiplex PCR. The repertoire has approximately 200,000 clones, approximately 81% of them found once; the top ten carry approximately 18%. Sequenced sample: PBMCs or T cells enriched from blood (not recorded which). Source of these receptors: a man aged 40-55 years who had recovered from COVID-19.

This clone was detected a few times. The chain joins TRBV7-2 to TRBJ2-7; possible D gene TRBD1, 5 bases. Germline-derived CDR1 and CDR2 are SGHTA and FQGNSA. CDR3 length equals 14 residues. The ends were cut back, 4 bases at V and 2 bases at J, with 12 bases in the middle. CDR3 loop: CASSSTVGPYEQYF. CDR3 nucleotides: TGTGCCAGCAGCTCGACAGTTGGCCCCTACGAGCAGTACTTC.

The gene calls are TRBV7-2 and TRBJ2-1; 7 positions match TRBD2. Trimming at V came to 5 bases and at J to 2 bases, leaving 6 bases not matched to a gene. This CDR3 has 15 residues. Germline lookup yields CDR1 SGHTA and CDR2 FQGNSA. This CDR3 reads CASSQTGTTYNEQFF. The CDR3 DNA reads TGTGCCAGCAGCCAAACCGGGACTACCTACAATGAGCAGTTCTTC.

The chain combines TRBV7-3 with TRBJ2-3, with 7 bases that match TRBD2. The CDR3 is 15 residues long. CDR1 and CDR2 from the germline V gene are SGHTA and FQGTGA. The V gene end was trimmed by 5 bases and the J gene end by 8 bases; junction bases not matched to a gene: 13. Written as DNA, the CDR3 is TGTGCCAGCAGCCCGGGACCGCGGGGGATTACTACGCAGTATTTT. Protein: CASSPGPRGITTQYF.

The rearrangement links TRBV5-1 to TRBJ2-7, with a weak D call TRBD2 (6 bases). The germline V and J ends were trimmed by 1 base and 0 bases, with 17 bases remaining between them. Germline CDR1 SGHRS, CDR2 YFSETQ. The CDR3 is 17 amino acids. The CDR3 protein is CASSLPSAPGSSYEQYF. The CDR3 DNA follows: TGCGCCAGCAGCTTGCCTAGCGCGCCGGGGAGCTCCTACGAGCAGTACTTC.

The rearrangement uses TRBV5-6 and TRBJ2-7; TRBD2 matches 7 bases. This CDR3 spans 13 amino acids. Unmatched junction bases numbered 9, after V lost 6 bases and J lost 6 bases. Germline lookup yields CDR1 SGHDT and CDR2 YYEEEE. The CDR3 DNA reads TGTGCCAGCACCTGGGGGGGTGAAGGCGAGCAGTACTTC. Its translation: CASTWGGEGEQYF.

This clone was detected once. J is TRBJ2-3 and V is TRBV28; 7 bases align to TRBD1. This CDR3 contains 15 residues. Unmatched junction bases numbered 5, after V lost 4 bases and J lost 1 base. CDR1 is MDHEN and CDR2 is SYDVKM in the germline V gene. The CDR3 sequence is CASSSPGTGTDTQYF. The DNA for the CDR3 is TGTGCCAGCAGTTCCCCCGGGACAGGCACAGATACGCAGTATTTT.

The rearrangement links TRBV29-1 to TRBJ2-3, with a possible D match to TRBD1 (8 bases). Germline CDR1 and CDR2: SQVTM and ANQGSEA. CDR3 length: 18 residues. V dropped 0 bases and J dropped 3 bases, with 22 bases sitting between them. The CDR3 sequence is CSVEDGTGRYGGTDTQYF. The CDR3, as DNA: TGCAGCGTTGAAGATGGGACAGGCAGGTACGGGGGGACAGATACGCAGTATTTT.

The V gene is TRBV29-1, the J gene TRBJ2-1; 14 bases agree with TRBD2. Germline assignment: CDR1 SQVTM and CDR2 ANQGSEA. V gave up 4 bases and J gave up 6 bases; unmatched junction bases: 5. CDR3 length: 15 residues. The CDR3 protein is CSVVIGTSGSNEQFF. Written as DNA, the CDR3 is TGCAGCGTTGTAATCGGGACTAGCGGGAGCAATGAGCAGTTCTTC.

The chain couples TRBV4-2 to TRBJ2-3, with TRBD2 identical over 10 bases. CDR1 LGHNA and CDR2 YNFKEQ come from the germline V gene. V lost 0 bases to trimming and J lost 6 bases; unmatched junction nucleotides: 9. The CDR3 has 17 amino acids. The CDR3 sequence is CASSQEALAGVMDTQYF. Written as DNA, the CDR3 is TGTGCCAGCAGCCAAGAAGCGCTAGCGGGAGTAATGGATACGCAGTATTTT.

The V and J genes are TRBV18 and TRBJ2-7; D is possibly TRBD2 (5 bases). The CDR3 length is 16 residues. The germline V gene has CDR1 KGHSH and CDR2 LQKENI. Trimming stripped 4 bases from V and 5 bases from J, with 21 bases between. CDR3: CASSLDLRAGFHEQYF. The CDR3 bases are TGTGCCAGCTCACTAGATTTGCGGGCGGGCTTCCACGAGCAGTACTTC.

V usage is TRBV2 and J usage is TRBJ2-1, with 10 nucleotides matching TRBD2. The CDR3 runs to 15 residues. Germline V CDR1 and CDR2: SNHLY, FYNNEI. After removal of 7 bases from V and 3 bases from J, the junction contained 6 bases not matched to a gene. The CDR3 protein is CASIRTSGDYNEQFF. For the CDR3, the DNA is TGTGCCAGCATCCGGACTAGCGGAGACTACAATGAGCAGTTCTTC.